This record looks at one T cell receptor (beta chain) sequence and its context. The CDR3 is 14 residues long. Trimming cost V 8 bases and J 4 bases, with 18 bases left between them. Germline V gene lookup returns CDR1 MNHEY and CDR2 SVGAGI. This sample was taken from a study of shared clonotypes between healthy human individuals. Turning to the study itself: Per donor, three plates held CD4 naive cells, three held CD4 memory, two held CD8 naive and one held CD8 memory.

Samples underwent the assay at deep level. Method: immunoSEQ multiplex PCR; TCRdb's copy keeps in-frame clones and lacks some. The repertoire holds some 900,000 clones, with approximately 80% as singletons. Sequencing was carried out using memory CD4+ T cells sorted from blood. The subset denotes: CD45RA-negative fraction. This sequence originates from a man aged 18-30 years in good health. The chain joins TRBV6-5 to TRBJ2-7, with D maybe TRBD2 (6 bases). The CDR3 DNA reads TGTGCCAGCGGCCCCGTCGGGGGTAAATACGAGCAGTACTTC. Its translation: CASGPVGGKYEQYF.